This TCR beta chain was obtained from a study of OX40 agonist ivuxolimab in advanced cancers. About the research overall: Hepatocellular carcinoma, melanoma, renal cell or head and neck cancer affected the dose-escalation patients. Study findings and constraints: The CD4+ and CD8+ T cells in the blood had expanded clonally by week 6 at 0.1 to 3.0 mg/kg. Among T cells, CD8+ cells averaged more expanded clones than CD4+ cells.

The method was immunoSEQ multiplex PCR; TCRdb's version includes in-frame clones alone and lacks a portion of them. The table lists nearly 20,000 clones, roughly nine tenths of them singletons, with around a sixth in the top ten. To note about this clone: As yet, its antigen is unknown.

Trimming took 5 bases from V and 0 from J, leaving 14 bases between them. The CDR3 sequence is 16 residues long. Germline V lookup: CDR1 SEHNR, CDR2 FQNEAQ (reference sequence). Here the sequenced sample was CD4+ or CD8+ T cells sorted from blood, taken in a trial of the OX40 agonist ivuxolimab. This clonotype was obtained from an adult with an advanced solid tumor such as melanoma, head and neck, liver or kidney cancer. The genes are TRBV7-9 and TRBJ2-1; D might be TRBD1 or TRBD2, each matching 6 bases. The CDR3 sequence is CASSLRGGPSYNEQFF. CDR3 DNA sequence: TGTGCCAGCAGCCTCAGAGGGGGGCCCTCCTACAATGAGCAGTTCTTC.